These T cell receptor beta chains were read from a single sample in a study of T cell responses to AZD1222 COVID-19 vaccine. Data came from immunoSEQ multiplex PCR; TCRdb stores just in-frame clones and leaves some out. Of some 95,000 clones in the sample, roughly nine tenths were seen once. The material was peripheral blood, obtained on day 0 of AZD1222 vaccination. All receptors come from an adult in good health. The conserved cysteine and the conserved F or W are not part of the CDR3 here. Each record gives: J gene, V gene, CDR3 length, CDR3 protein.

J gene: TRBJ2-2; V gene: TRBV5-6; CDR3 length: 14; CDR3 protein: ASSFLGGRDTGELF
J gene: TRBJ1-2; V gene: TRBV28; CDR3 length: 10; CDR3 protein: ASSVLGQGYT
J gene: TRBJ1-1; V gene: TRBV30; CDR3 length: 12; CDR3 protein: AWSRGGVNTEAF
J gene: TRBJ1-2; V gene: TRBV28; CDR3 length: 11; CDR3 protein: ASRTGVAYGYT
J gene: TRBJ1-3; V gene: TRBV6-5; CDR3 length: 12; CDR3 protein: ASGTRAGGNTIY
J gene: TRBJ1-1; V gene: TRBV30; CDR3 length: 10; CDR3 protein: AWSISSTEAF
J gene: TRBJ1-4; V gene: TRBV6-6; CDR3 length: 14; CDR3 protein: ASSYSKGQGSRGML
J gene: TRBJ2-2; V gene: TRBV5-1; CDR3 length: 13; CDR3 protein: ASSRAVLNTGELF
J gene: TRBJ1-6; V gene: TRBV10-3; CDR3 length: 14; CDR3 protein: AISEGNSSPNSPLH
J gene: TRBJ1-2; V gene: TRBV21-1; CDR3 length: 14; CDR3 protein: ASSKERGASDYGYT
J gene: TRBJ2-5; V gene: TRBV7-6; CDR3 length: 10; CDR3 protein: ASDPLGGTQY
J gene: TRBJ2-1; V gene: TRBV9; CDR3 length: 12; CDR3 protein: ASSVGIGPNEQF
J gene: TRBJ2-7; V gene: TRBV28; CDR3 length: 11; CDR3 protein: ASTQYDRGKQY
J gene: TRBJ1-2; V gene: TRBV28; CDR3 length: 13; CDR3 protein: ASSLALQGGYGYT
J gene: TRBJ2-1; V gene: TRBV27; CDR3 length: 13; CDR3 protein: ASSLALGRVNEQF
J gene: TRBJ1-4; V gene: TRBV4-3; CDR3 length: 11; CDR3 protein: ASSLYRREKLF
J gene: TRBJ1-3; V gene: TRBV6-6; CDR3 length: 12; CDR3 protein: ASSGGLEGNTIY
J gene: TRBJ2-5; V gene: TRBV19; CDR3 length: 12; CDR3 protein: ASSMFVSAETQY
J gene: TRBJ2-3; V gene: TRBV27; CDR3 length: 12; CDR3 protein: ASSLSSSTDTQY
J gene: TRBJ1-3; V gene: TRBV6-6; CDR3 length: 11; CDR3 protein: ASSYSMGNTIY
J gene: TRBJ1-3; V gene: TRBV5-1; CDR3 length: 13; CDR3 protein: ASSPTVGAGNTIY
J gene: TRBJ1-5; V gene: TRBV9; CDR3 length: 11; CDR3 protein: ASSVDMTQPQH
J gene: TRBJ1-2; V gene: TRBV2; CDR3 length: 12; CDR3 protein: ASSDRTGPYGYT
J gene: TRBJ2-1; V gene: TRBV11-2; CDR3 length: 13; CDR3 protein: ASRTHRGSYNEQF
J gene: TRBJ1-1; V gene: TRBV29-1; CDR3 length: 13; CDR3 protein: SVAPGWGMDTEAF
J gene: TRBJ2-3; V gene: TRBV11-2; CDR3 length: 12; CDR3 protein: ASSLEGLTDTQY
J gene: TRBJ2-7; V gene: TRBV4-1; CDR3 length: 17; CDR3 protein: ASSQDKDKGQGRIYEQY
J gene: TRBJ1-1; V gene: TRBV19; CDR3 length: 9; CDR3 protein: ASIGGTEAF
J gene: TRBJ1-6; V gene: TRBV6-4; CDR3 length: 13; CDR3 protein: ASGRGTDFNSPLH
J gene: TRBJ1-4; V gene: TRBV7-9; CDR3 length: 11; CDR3 protein: ASGQGTNEKLF
J gene: TRBJ1-1; V gene: TRBV7-3; CDR3 length: 11; CDR3 protein: ASSATGNTEAF
J gene: TRBJ1-1; V gene: TRBV19; CDR3 length: 9; CDR3 protein: ANSAEVEAF
J gene: TRBJ1-4; V gene: TRBV6-5; CDR3 length: 12; CDR3 protein: ASRLWPMGEKLF
J gene: TRBJ1-3; V gene: TRBV4-1; CDR3 length: 12; CDR3 protein: ASSQVAGDSPIY
J gene: TRBJ2-7; V gene: TRBV4-3; CDR3 length: 13; CDR3 protein: ASSLRTGAGSEQY
J gene: TRBJ1-4; V gene: TRBV7-2; CDR3 length: 12; CDR3 protein: ASSLGGYNEKLF
J gene: TRBJ2-5; V gene: TRBV3-1/TRBV3-2; CDR3 length: 15; CDR3 protein: ASSVSGTSGGAETQY
J gene: TRBJ1-6; V gene: TRBV11-3; CDR3 length: 11; CDR3 protein: ASSLGPYSPLH
J gene: TRBJ2-1; V gene: TRBV19; CDR3 length: 14; CDR3 protein: ASSIDRQTGRAEQF
J gene: TRBJ1-1; V gene: TRBV27; CDR3 length: 10; CDR3 protein: ASGRPNTEAF
J gene: TRBJ2-2; V gene: TRBV6-4; CDR3 length: 12; CDR3 protein: ASSTSGGTGELF
J gene: TRBJ1-1; V gene: TRBV3-1/TRBV3-2; CDR3 length: 12; CDR3 protein: ASSQPGQGAEAF
J gene: TRBJ2-5; V gene: TRBV5-6; CDR3 length: 12; CDR3 protein: ASSQGQGQETQY
J gene: TRBJ1-2; V gene: TRBV7-9; CDR3 length: 11; CDR3 protein: ASSWGDSYGYT
J gene: TRBJ1-5; V gene: TRBV18; CDR3 length: 11; CDR3 protein: ASSAMDNQPQH
J gene: TRBJ2-1; V gene: TRBV10-2; CDR3 length: 9; CDR3 protein: ASSAGERQF
J gene: TRBJ1-3; V gene: TRBV2; CDR3 length: 10; CDR3 protein: ASSRSGNTIY
J gene: TRBJ2-5; V gene: TRBV5-5; CDR3 length: 10; CDR3 protein: ASSREQETQY
J gene: TRBJ1-3; V gene: TRBV7-2; CDR3 length: 15; CDR3 protein: ASSHQARGPPGNTIY
J gene: TRBJ1-3; V gene: TRBV27; CDR3 length: 12; CDR3 protein: ASRGQGRGNTIY
J gene: TRBJ1-1; V gene: TRBV9; CDR3 length: 12; CDR3 protein: ASSVAQGGTEAF
J gene: TRBJ1-2; V gene: TRBV10-3; CDR3 length: 11; CDR3 protein: AISGQGTYGYT
J gene: TRBJ1-2; V gene: TRBV15; CDR3 length: 13; CDR3 protein: ATSRERGRNYGYT
J gene: TRBJ2-3; V gene: TRBV19; CDR3 length: 13; CDR3 protein: ASSISSGYTDTQY
J gene: TRBJ1-3; V gene: TRBV9; CDR3 length: 12; CDR3 protein: ASSPPSGGNTIY
J gene: TRBJ1-1; V gene: TRBV6-5; CDR3 length: 13; CDR3 protein: ASSYGDSMNTEAF
J gene: TRBJ2-1; V gene: TRBV5-1; CDR3 length: 10; CDR3 protein: ASSSTYNEQF
J gene: TRBJ1-1; V gene: TRBV2; CDR3 length: 10; CDR3 protein: ASNQGYTEAF
J gene: TRBJ1-2; V gene: TRBV7-9; CDR3 length: 10; CDR3 protein: ASSQTGGGYT
J gene: TRBJ1-5; V gene: TRBV27; CDR3 length: 13; CDR3 protein: ASSPNTGGGQPQH